The 6 T cell receptor beta chains presented below share a single source sample, sequenced in a study of OX40 agonist ivuxolimab in advanced cancers. Profiled with immunoSEQ multiplex PCR; TCRdb holds only in-frame clones, not every one. Of about 21,000 clones listed, around three quarters are singletons. The sample consisted of CD4+ or CD8+ T cells sorted from blood, taken in a trial of the OX40 agonist ivuxolimab. The receptors originated from an adult with an advanced solid tumor such as melanoma, head and neck, liver or kidney cancer.

This clone was found a few times. V and J are TRBV30 and TRBJ1-6; TRBD1 matches at 9 bases. CDR3 length: 15 amino acids. With V trimmed by 2 bases and J by 8 bases, 7 bases remained unmatched. The V gene's germline CDR1 is GTSNPN and CDR2 SVGIG (reference sequence). CDR3 nucleotides: TGTGCCTGGAGTTTCGGGACAGGGTGGGATTCACCCCTCCACTTT. Protein product: CAWSFGTGWDSPLHF.

This clone was seen only once. In nucleotides, the CDR3 is TGTGCCATCAGTGACAGTACCCGAAACTACGAGCAGTACTTC. Residues: CAISDSTRNYEQYF. The chain employs TRBV10-3 and TRBJ2-7; D ambiguous. V was clipped by 3 bases and J by 3 bases, with 12 bases between them. CDR3 length: 14 residues. Germline V gives CDR1 ENHRY, CDR2 SYGVKD.

This chain uses TRBV5-6 with TRBJ2-1, with unresolved D. This CDR3 contains 14 residues. From germline, CDR1 is SGHDT and CDR2 YYEEEE. The V gene lost 6 bases and the J gene lost 6 bases, with 16 bases spanning the gap. The CDR3 reads CASTSSWGSNEQFF. Here the CDR3 DNA reads TGTGCCAGCACCTCATCGTGGGGTAGCAATGAGCAGTTCTTC.

This clone was seen a few times. This chain links TRBV19 with TRBJ1-2, with TRBD1 identical over 7 bases. Germline CDR1 LNHDA, CDR2 SQIVND (reference sequence). The CDR3 extends over 12 amino acids. V shed 5 bases and J 8 bases; nucleotides not matched to a gene: 5. The CDR3 loop reads CASSPGGEGYTF. The CDR3 coding sequence is TGTGCCAGTAGTCCAGGGGGGGAAGGCTACACCTTC.

This clone is categorized as medium-sized. V gene TRBV18 combines with J gene TRBJ2-7; D is perhaps TRBD1 or TRBD2 (5 bases each). Germline V lookup: CDR1 KGHSH, CDR2 LQKENI. With 5 bases removed from V and 5 bases from J, the gap between germline ends came to 13 bases. The CDR3 contains 13 residues. CDR3 coding DNA: TGTGCCAGCTCATTTCGGGACCCGGACGAGCAGTACTTC. It codes for CASSFRDPDEQYF.

V gene TRBV5-1 combines with J gene TRBJ1-6; TRBD1 agrees at 7 bases. Germline CDR1 SGHRS, CDR2 YFSETQ. V lost 7 bases and J lost 2; bases outside the gene matches: 3. CDR3 size: 14 residues. The CDR3 spells CASQGGAYNSPLHF. As DNA, the CDR3 is TGCGCCAGCCAAGGGGGCGCCTATAATTCACCCCTCCACTTT.